The T cell receptor (beta chain) under discussion was sequenced for a study of beta chain features in type 1 diabetes. The study, taken as a whole, reports: Diminished insertions and augmented deletions at VDJ junctions characterized type 1 diabetes patients. Healthy donors had naive, central memory and Treg TCRB repertoires that appeared less similar than those seen among patients.

Sequenced material consisted of expressed TCRB transcripts (all of the isolated RNA was reverse transcribed). TCRdb keeps only in-frame clones here, not all; method: immunoSEQ multiplex PCR. The table includes hundreds of thousands of clones, less than 20% detected once. This CDR3 has 14 amino acids. Trimming shortened V by 0 bases and J by 4 bases, and 9 bases separated the two germline ends. The germline V gene encodes CDR1 SGHTA and CDR2 FQGNSA. A note on this clone: Antigen: not known. The same CDR3 can be traced to other DNA sequences in this sample.

V is TRBV7-2 and J is TRBJ2-5; D tentatively reads TRBD1 or TRBD2 (5 bases each). This TCR was sampled from a man aged 18 to 30 in good health. Material for sequencing was naive CD4+ T cells from blood. Written as DNA, the CDR3 is TGTGCCAGCAGCTTAGCAGGGGCGGGAGAGACCCAGTACTTC. Translated, it gives CASSLAGAGETQYF.